A selection of T cell receptor beta chains follows, all from one sample in a study of T-cell memory formation after mild COVID-19. TCRdb reprocessed the 5' RACE reads via MiXCR and lists one record per CDR3 protein. The sample has about 470,000 distinct CDR3 sequences; around a sixth are singletons. The material sequenced was PBMCs or a T cell subset sorted from them (not recorded which). The receptors originated from an adult woman who had mild COVID-19 (a few samples of this study predate the infection). Cell type and time point are not known. CDR3s include the opening cysteine and the closing phenylalanine or tryptophan. The D gene is left open where the match is weak. Clone size is stated in some rows and not others, as once, few, many or a class when expanded.

>TRBJ1-1|NA|NA|TRBV5-1
TGCGCCAGCAGCTTGGGGCCAGGGGCCCTGAACACTGAAGCTTTCTTT
CASSLGPGALNTEAFF
>TRBJ1-1|NA|NA|TRBV4-1
TGCGCCAGCAGCCAAGATTCCGGGAACACTGAAGCTTTCTTT
CASSQDSGNTEAFF
>TRBJ2-1|few|TRBD1|TRBV2
TGTGCCAGCAGTGAAAGGGGACAGGACTACAATGAGCAGTTCTTC
CASSERGQDYNEQFF
>TRBJ1-5|many|NA|TRBV6-5
TGTGCCAGCAGCAGCGGGACGGCGGGAGGGCCCCAGCATTTT
CASSSGTAGGPQHF
>TRBJ2-7|NA|NA|TRBV7-8
TGTGCCAGCGGAACCGGGACTCTAACGTCCGAGCAGTACTTC
CASGTGTLTSEQYF
>TRBJ1-5|NA|NA|TRBV19
TGTGCCAGTAGTATATCGGGGCAGTGGATGGCTAGCCAGGAGGGGAATCAGCCCCAGCATTTT
CASSISGQWMASQEGNQPQHF
>TRBJ1-1|few|TRBD1|TRBV29-1
TGCAGCGTTGAGAAGACAGGGAGGAACACTGAAGCTTTCTTT
CSVEKTGRNTEAFF
>TRBJ2-2|NA|NA|TRBV27
TGTGCCAGCAGTTTAATACAGGGTCGGAACACCGGGGAGCTGTTTTTT
CASSLIQGRNTGELFF
>TRBJ2-1|NA|NA|TRBV20-1
TGCAGTGCTAGCGGGACCGAGCTCGGTGAGCAGTTCTTC
CSASGTELGEQFF
>TRBJ2-3|NA|TRBD2|TRBV27
TGTGCCAGCCGTTTTGGGACTAGCGGGAGAACAGATACGCAGTATTTT
CASRFGTSGRTDTQYF
>TRBJ2-5|few|NA|TRBV7-8
TGTGCCAGCAGCTCGGACAGAGGGATTGGGACCCAGTACTTC
CASSSDRGIGTQYF
>TRBJ1-4|NA|TRBD1|TRBV29-1
TGCAGCGCTCAGACAGGGACAGGGGAAAAACTGTTTTTT
CSAQTGTGEKLFF
>TRBJ2-3|many|TRBD2|TRBV4-1
TGCGCCAGCAGCCAAGCGTTTGGAGCGGGGGGAGTTAGCACAGATACGCAGTATTTT
CASSQAFGAGGVSTDTQYF
>TRBJ2-7|NA|TRBD2|TRBV18
TGTGCCAGCTCACCTCAAGCGGGGGCTCTCAACTACGAGCAGTACTTC
CASSPQAGALNYEQYF
>TRBJ2-1|NA|TRBD2|TRBV12-3/TRBV12-4
TGTGCCAGCAGTAAGGGACTAGCGGAGATTAATGAGCAGTTCTTC
CASSKGLAEINEQFF
>TRBJ2-7|few|NA|TRBV10-3
TGTGCCATCAGTCCGGGGACGAACGAGCAGTACTTC
CAISPGTNEQYF
>TRBJ2-3|NA|NA|TRBV10-3
TGTGCCATCAGTCGAGGTAGCCGCGGGCCCAACACAGATACGCAGTATTTT
CAISRGSRGPNTDTQYF
>TRBJ2-1|many|NA|TRBV12-3/TRBV12-4
TGTGCCAGCAGTCCCCGACCAGCCGCAGGCAATGAGCAGTTCTTC
CASSPRPAAGNEQFF
>TRBJ2-3|few|NA|TRBV20-1
TGCAGTGCTAGAGAGGCGGGCGGGGATACGCAGTATTTT
CSAREAGGDTQYF
>TRBJ2-7|few|NA|TRBV7-2
TGTGCCAGCAGCTCTTACCAGGGATACGAGCAGTACTTC
CASSSYQGYEQYF
>TRBJ2-3|NA|TRBD2|TRBV4-3
TGCGCCAGCAGCCACAGACTAGCGGGAGAACTCACAGATACGCAGTATTTT
CASSHRLAGELTDTQYF
>TRBJ2-2|NA|TRBD2|TRBV6-5
TGTGCCAGCGGTCCAGCGGGAGGTTTCGGGGAGCTGTTTTTT
CASGPAGGFGELFF
>TRBJ2-1|NA|NA|TRBV30
TGTGCCCTTAGCGCGCAGCCTTACAATGAGCAGTTCTTC
CALSAQPYNEQFF
>TRBJ1-1|NA|TRBD1|TRBV20-1
TGCAGTGCTATTGGACGAGACAGGGGAAACACTGAAGCTTTCTTT
CSAIGRDRGNTEAFF
>TRBJ2-3|few|TRBD2|TRBV15
TGTGCCACCAGCAGAAAAAGCGGGGGGGCCACAGATACGCAGTATTTT
CATSRKSGGATDTQYF
>TRBJ1-4|few|NA|TRBV7-9
TGTGCCAGCAGCGGGCGGACCCCCGAAAAACTGTTTTTT
CASSGRTPEKLFF
>TRBJ2-5|few|NA|TRBV7-9
TGTGCCAGCAGCTTAGGGGAGAGCCAGCAAGAGACCCAGTACTTC
CASSLGESQQETQYF
>TRBJ1-2|few|NA|TRBV12-3/TRBV12-4
TGTGCCAGCAGTACGGGGACATCCGCCTCCAATGGCTACACCTTC
CASSTGTSASNGYTF
>TRBJ2-1|NA|NA|TRBV7-6
TGTGCCAGCAGCCCCCTAGGGTCGGGCTCCTACAATGAGCAGTTCTTC
CASSPLGSGSYNEQFF
>TRBJ1-2|NA|NA|TRBV3-1
TGTGCCAGCAGCCTTGGGGGCGAGGGCTACACCTTC
CASSLGGEGYTF
>TRBJ2-7|few|TRBD1|TRBV10-3
TGTGCCATCAGTGAGTCAAGAGGAGTATCGGGACAGGGGAGGTACGAGCAGTACTTC
CAISESRGVSGQGRYEQYF
>TRBJ2-5|many|NA|TRBV30
TGTGCCTGGAGTCCCTCCCAGTGGGCCCAGTACTTC
CAWSPSQWAQYF
>TRBJ2-3|NA|NA|TRBV12-3/TRBV12-4
TGTGCCAGCAGTTTAGCCGATACTAGCACAGATACGCAGTATTTT
CASSLADTSTDTQYF
>TRBJ2-1|few|NA|TRBV20-1
TGCAGCCTCCAGGGGAATGAGCAGTTCTTC
CSLQGNEQFF
>TRBJ2-1|few|TRBD1|TRBV7-3
TGTGCCAGCAGCCTCGGGACAGGGGGCTTTGAGCAGTTCTTC
CASSLGTGGFEQFF
>TRBJ1-4|few|NA|TRBV12-3/TRBV12-4
TGTGCCAGCAGTTTAGCCGGACAGATTTCGAGTGAAAAACTGTTTTTT
CASSLAGQISSEKLFF
>TRBJ1-1|few|TRBD1|TRBV4-3
TGCGCCAGCAGCCAAGTGGCAGGGGGCGCGAACACTGAAGCTTTCTTT
CASSQVAGGANTEAFF
>TRBJ2-7|few|NA|TRBV18
TGTGCCAGCTCACCACCGTCAGCGGGCTCCTACGAGCAGTACTTC
CASSPPSAGSYEQYF
>TRBJ2-7|NA|NA|TRBV12-3/TRBV12-4
TGTGCCAGCCGACTAGGCGGCGTCGAGCAGTACTTC
CASRLGGVEQYF
>TRBJ2-5|few|TRBD1|TRBV7-2
TGTGCCAGCAGCTTCAGGGGGCTGGAGACCCAGTACTTC
CASSFRGLETQYF
>TRBJ2-5|few|TRBD1|TRBV10-3
TGTGCCATCAGTGAGTCGGGGACAGGGAAAGAGACCCAGTACTTC
CAISESGTGKETQYF
>TRBJ1-1|few|TRBD1|TRBV6-1
TGTGCCAGCAGGACAGGGGGCGCGGGTATGAACACTGAAGCTTTCTTT
CASRTGGAGMNTEAFF
>TRBJ1-3|NA|NA|TRBV7-8
TGTGCCAGCGGCCCCCTCGGGCCCTCTGGAAACACCATATATTTT
CASGPLGPSGNTIYF
>TRBJ1-2|NA|NA|TRBV7-9
TGTGCCAGCAGCTTAGCCCCAGGGGCCTATGGCTACACCTTC
CASSLAPGAYGYTF
>TRBJ2-3|NA|NA|TRBV6-5
TGTGCCAGCAGTTACTCCTGGGGAAGAAGGGCAGATACGCAGTATTTT
CASSYSWGRRADTQYF
>TRBJ1-1|NA|NA|TRBV12-3/TRBV12-4
TGTGCCAGCAGTTTAAAAAGGGGTAGTGGCACTGAAGCTTTCTTT
CASSLKRGSGTEAFF
>TRBJ1-1|NA|NA|TRBV10-3
TGTGCCATCAGTGAGTCGGGGGGACCTGAAGCTTTCTTT
CAISESGGPEAFF
>TRBJ2-4|few|NA|TRBV15
TGTGCCACCAGCAGTGAATGGACGGACATTCAGTACTTC
CATSSEWTDIQYF
>TRBJ1-2|NA|NA|TRBV12-3/TRBV12-4
TGTGCCAGCAGTTTATTGTTGCATACTTCTGGCTACACCTTC
CASSLLLHTSGYTF
>TRBJ2-3|NA|TRBD2|TRBV24-1
TGTGCCACCAGTGACCCAGCGGGGGGCACAGATACGCAGTATTTT
CATSDPAGGTDTQYF
>TRBJ1-1|NA|NA|TRBV5-1
TGCGCCAGCAGCTTGGAGGCAGGGGTTGGGAGTGAAGCTTTCTTT
CASSLEAGVGSEAFF
>TRBJ1-6|few|NA|TRBV7-9
TGTGCCAGCAGCGATCAACCGGGTGGCAATTCACCCCTCCACTTT
CASSDQPGGNSPLHF
>TRBJ2-7|few|NA|TRBV10-3
TGTGCCATCAGTGAGTCGCAAGGGGACGAGCAGTACTTC
CAISESQGDEQYF
>TRBJ1-1|NA|NA|TRBV7-2
TGTGCCAGCAGCTTAGGGGGTAAAGGCACTGAAGCTTTCTTT
CASSLGGKGTEAFF
>TRBJ2-1|few|TRBD2|TRBV7-6
TGTGCCAGCAGCTTAGCTTGGCTAGCGGGCCCCGGTGTGGCCCTCTCCTACAATGAGCAGTTCTTC
CASSLAWLAGPGVALSYNEQFF
>TRBJ2-7|once|TRBD1|TRBV6-5
TGTGCCAGCAGTCGGGACAGCCCGGGGTACGAGCAGTACTTC
CASSRDSPGYEQYF
>TRBJ2-3|few|TRBD2|TRBV7-9
TGTGCCAGCAGCCACGGACTGGGGGGGACAGATACGCAGTATTTT
CASSHGLGGTDTQYF
>TRBJ1-2|few|NA|TRBV19
TGTGCCAGTAGCAGGGGACGGGTTTATGGCTACACCTTC
CASSRGRVYGYTF
>TRBJ2-7|few|TRBD2|TRBV5-1
TGCGCCAGCCAACTAGCGGGAGCCTACGAGCAGTACTTC
CASQLAGAYEQYF